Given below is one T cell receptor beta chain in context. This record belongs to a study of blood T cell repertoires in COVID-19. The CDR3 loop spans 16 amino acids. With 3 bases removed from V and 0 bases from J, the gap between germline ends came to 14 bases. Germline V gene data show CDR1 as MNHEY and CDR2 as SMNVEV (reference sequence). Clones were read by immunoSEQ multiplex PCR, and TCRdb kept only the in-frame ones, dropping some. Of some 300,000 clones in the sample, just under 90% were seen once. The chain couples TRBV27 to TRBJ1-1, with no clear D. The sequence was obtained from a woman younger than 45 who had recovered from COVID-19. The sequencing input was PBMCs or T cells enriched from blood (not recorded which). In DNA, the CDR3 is TGTGCCAGCAGTTTCCGGGAAGAACTAATGAACACTGAAGCTTTCTTT. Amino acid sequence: CASSFREELMNTEAFF.